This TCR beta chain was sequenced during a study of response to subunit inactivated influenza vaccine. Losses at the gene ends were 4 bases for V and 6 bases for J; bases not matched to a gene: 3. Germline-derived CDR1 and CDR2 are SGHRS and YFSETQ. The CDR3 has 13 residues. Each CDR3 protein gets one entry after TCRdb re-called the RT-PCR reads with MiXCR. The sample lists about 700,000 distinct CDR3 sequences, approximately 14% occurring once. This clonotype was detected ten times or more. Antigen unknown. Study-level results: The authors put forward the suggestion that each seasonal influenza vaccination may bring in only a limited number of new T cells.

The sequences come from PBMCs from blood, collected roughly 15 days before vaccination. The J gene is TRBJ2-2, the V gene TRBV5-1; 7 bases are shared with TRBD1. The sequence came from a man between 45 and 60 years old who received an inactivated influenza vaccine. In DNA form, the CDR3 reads TGCGCCAGCAGCAGGACAGGTTCCGGGGAGCTGTTTTTT. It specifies CASSRTGSGELFF.